A selection of T cell receptor beta chains follows, all from one sample in a study of identical twins. TCRdb redid the calling of the 5' RACE reads with MiXCR, one entry per CDR3 protein. The repertoire includes about 240,000 distinct CDR3 sequences, about 12% of them detected once, and more than 3.5% sits in the top ten. The same data also went into a second study, on yellow fever vaccine responses in identical twins.

The sequencing sample was made of memory (CD45RO+) T cells sorted from blood. Receptor source: a woman in her late teens or twenties in good health. Both conserved end residues are part of each CDR3. D genes are given only for firm matches. Expanded clones get a size class; other rows say once, few or many, or leave the size out.

d_gene | j_gene | abundance | v_gene | CDR3nt | CDR3aa
. | TRBJ2-7 | . | TRBV11-2 | TGTGCCAGCAGCGCTCAACAGGGCTCCTACGAGCAGTACTTC | CASSAQQGSYEQYF
. | TRBJ1-1 | few | TRBV7-2 | TGTGCCAGCAGCTCCCAGAGACAAGCTTTCTTT | CASSSQRQAFF
. | TRBJ2-2 | . | TRBV28 | TGTGCCAGCAGTTTTACGGCCTCCCACACCGGGGAGCTGTTTTTT | CASSFTASHTGELFF
. | TRBJ2-2 | . | TRBV6-2/TRBV6-3 | TGTGCCAGCAGTTATATGCTGGGGGAGGGGGAGCTGTTTTTT | CASSYMLGEGELFF
TRBD2 | TRBJ2-3 | . | TRBV2 | TGTGCCAGCAGAAAGCGGGAGGTTGTAGATACGCAGTATTTT | CASRKREVVDTQYF
. | TRBJ2-7 | . | TRBV28 | TGTGCCAGCAGTTTCCAGGGTGATTGGTACGAGCAGTACTTC | CASSFQGDWYEQYF
. | TRBJ2-1 | few | TRBV7-2 | TGTGCCAGCAGCCCAATTATTTTTAGCCGGACCTGGAATGAGCAGTTCTTC | CASSPIIFSRTWNEQFF
. | TRBJ2-7 | . | TRBV3-1 | TGTGCCAGCAGCTCTGCCCGGGGCCACAACTACGAGCAGTACTTC | CASSSARGHNYEQYF
. | TRBJ2-5 | . | TRBV5-1 | TGCGCCAGCCGCGAGGCCGCAACAGAGACCCAGTACTTC | CASREAATETQYF
. | TRBJ2-3 | many | TRBV7-9 | TGTGCCAGCAGCGACAAAGGGGGGGCCACAGATACGCAGTATTTT | CASSDKGGATDTQYF